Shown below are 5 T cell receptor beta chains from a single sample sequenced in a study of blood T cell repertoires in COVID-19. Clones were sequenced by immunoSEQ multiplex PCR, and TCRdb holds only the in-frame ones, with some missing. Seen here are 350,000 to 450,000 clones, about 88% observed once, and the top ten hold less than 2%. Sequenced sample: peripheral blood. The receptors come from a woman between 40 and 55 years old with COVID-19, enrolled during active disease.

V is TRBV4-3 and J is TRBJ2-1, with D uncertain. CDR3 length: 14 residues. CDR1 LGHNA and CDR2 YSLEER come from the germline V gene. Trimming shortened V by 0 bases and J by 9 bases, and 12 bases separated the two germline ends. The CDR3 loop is CASSQDRGGGEQFF. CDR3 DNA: TGCGCCAGCAGCCAAGATCGCGGTGGCGGTGAGCAGTTCTTC.

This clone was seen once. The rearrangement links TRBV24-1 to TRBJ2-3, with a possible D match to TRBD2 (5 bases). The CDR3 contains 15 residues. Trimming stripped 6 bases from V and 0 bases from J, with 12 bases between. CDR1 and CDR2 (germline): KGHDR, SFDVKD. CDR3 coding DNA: TGTGCCACCAGTCACCCAGCGGAAAGCACAGATACGCAGTATTTT. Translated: CATSHPAESTDTQYF.

The CDR3 region has the DNA TGTGCCAGCAGCCCCCCCTATACGGGAAACACTGAAGCTTTCTTT. This gives the protein CASSPPYTGNTEAFF. The gene calls are TRBV5-6 and TRBJ1-1; D is undetermined. The CDR3 loop spans 15 amino acids. V was trimmed by 4 bases and J by 2 bases, leaving 15 bases between them. The germline V gene has CDR1 SGHDT and CDR2 YYEEEE. Variable domain in full (rest from reference TRBV5-6 and TRBJ1-1): DAGVTQSPTHLIKTRGQQVTLRCSPKSGHDTVSWYQQALGQGPQFIFQYYEEEERQRGNFPDRFSGHQFPNYSSELNVNALLLGDSALYLCASSPPYTGNTEAFFGQGTRLTVV.

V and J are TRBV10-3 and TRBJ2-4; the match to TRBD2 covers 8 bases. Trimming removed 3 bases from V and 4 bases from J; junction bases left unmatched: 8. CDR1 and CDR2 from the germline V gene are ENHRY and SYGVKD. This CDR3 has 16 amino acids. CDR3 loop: CAISDFSAGEKNIQYF. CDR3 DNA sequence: TGTGCCATCAGTGACTTTTCAGCGGGAGAGAAAAACATTCAGTACTTC.

CDR3 in DNA: TGTGCCAGCAGCTTCTGGCGGTCGAGCTCCTACAATGAGCAGTTCTTC. Translating gives CASSFWRSSSYNEQFF. The chain recombines TRBV12-1 with TRBJ2-1; the table gives TRBD2 as D, unverified against the DNA. TRBV12-1 is recorded as a pseudogene. The CDR3 has 16 amino acids.